Following are 4 T cell receptor beta chains from one sample sequenced in a study of shared clonotypes between healthy human individuals. The assay was immunoSEQ multiplex PCR, and TCRdb's table has in-frame clones only and misses some. Among some 1,400,000 clones, roughly 95% were seen once, and the ten largest hold approximately 1.1%. The sample taken for sequencing was naive CD4+ T cells sorted from blood. Subset in this sample: CD45RA+ positively selected. The receptors stem from a man aged 25 to 45 in good health.

The V and J genes are TRBV28 and TRBJ1-2; no reliable D call. Deletions cut 9 bases from V and 1 base from J, with 9 bases between. Germline assignment: CDR1 MDHEN and CDR2 SYDVKM. The CDR3 length is 12 residues. For the CDR3, the DNA is TGTGCCAGTGCGACGGTTAACTATGGCTACACCTTC. It codes for CASATVNYGYTF.

The V and J genes are TRBV18 and TRBJ2-1; 8 bases are shared with TRBD2. Trimming took 4 bases from V and 4 from J; bases not matched to a gene: 9. The CDR3 length is 16 residues. CDR1 KGHSH and CDR2 LQKENI come from the germline V gene. For the CDR3, the DNA is TGTGCCAGCTCACTCCGGGAGGGCCTCGGTTACAATGAGCAGTTCTTC. It yields the protein CASSLREGLGYNEQFF.

The chain joins TRBV5-1 to TRBJ1-1; D possibly corresponds to TRBD1 (6 bases). Germline assignment: CDR1 SGHRS and CDR2 YFSETQ. Trimming cost V 2 bases and J 0 bases, with 14 bases left between them. This CDR3 contains 16 residues. The CDR3 coding sequence is TGCGCCAGCAGCTTCACCAGGGGAGAGATGAACACTGAAGCTTTCTTT. Amino acids: CASSFTRGEMNTEAFF.

The chain links TRBV14 to TRBJ2-1; 13 nucleotides match TRBD2. Germline V gives CDR1 SGHDN, CDR2 FVKESK. The CDR3 is 15 amino acids. The V and J ends lost 6 bases and 6 bases, in that order; junction bases with no gene match: 5. DNA of the CDR3: TGTGCCAGCAGGCCCGGGACTAGCGGGATCAATGAGCAGTTCTTC. It yields the protein CASRPGTSGINEQFF.